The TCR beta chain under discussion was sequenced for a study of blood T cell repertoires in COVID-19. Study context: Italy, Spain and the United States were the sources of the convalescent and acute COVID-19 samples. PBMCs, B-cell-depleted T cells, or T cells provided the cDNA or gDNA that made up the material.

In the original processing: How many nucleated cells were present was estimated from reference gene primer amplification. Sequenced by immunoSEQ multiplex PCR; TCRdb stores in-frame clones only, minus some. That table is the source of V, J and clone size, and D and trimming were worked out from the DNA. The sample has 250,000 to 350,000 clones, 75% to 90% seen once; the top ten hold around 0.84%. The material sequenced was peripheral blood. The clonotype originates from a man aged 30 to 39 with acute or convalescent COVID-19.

Here the CDR3 reads CASSPGQGLNYGYTF. CDR3 nucleotide sequence: TGTGCCAGCAGCCCTGGACAGGGACTTAACTATGGCTACACCTTC. V usage is TRBV7-9 and J usage is TRBJ1-2, with 8 bases matching TRBD1. The trim removed 5 bases at V and 1 base at J, leaving 6 bases unmatched. Looked up from germline, CDR1 is SEHNR and CDR2 is FQNEAQ (reference sequence). This CDR3 contains 15 residues.